One sample yielded the 17 T cell receptor beta chains listed below, sequenced in a study of cytomegalovirus exposure and HLA in healthy donors. It was with 60 Vbeta and 13 Jbeta primers that the PCR ran. Sequencing was performed with immunoSEQ multiplex PCR; in TCRdb, only in-frame clones are kept and a portion is missing. This sample has 130,000 to 150,000 clones, with roughly 76% found just once. Sample: PBMCs. All receptors derive from a woman between 25 and 40 years old in good health and CMV-seronegative.

This clone occurred a few times. The chain links TRBV30 to TRBJ1-1; D is possibly TRBD1 (6 bases). The V end was cut by 7 bases, the J end by 5 bases, with 17 bases between. Germline V gene data show CDR1 as GTSNPN and CDR2 as SVGIG (reference sequence). The CDR3 has 13 residues. This CDR3 is CALRAYRETEAFF. The DNA of the CDR3 is TGTGCCTTAAGAGCGTACAGGGAAACTGAAGCTTTCTTT. Combining the CDR3 with reference TRBV30 and TRBJ1-1 gives the whole variable domain SQTIHQWPATLVQPVGSPLSLECTVEGTSNPNLYWYRQAAGRGLQLLFYSVGIGQISSEVPQNLSASRPQDRQFILSSKKLLLSDSGFYLCALRAYRETEAFFGQGTRLTVV.

This chain joins TRBV14 and TRBJ2-7; a possible D gene is TRBD2 (5 bases). The CDR3 runs to 13 residues. V was pared by 4 bases and J by 7 bases, with 14 bases between. Germline CDR1 reads SGHDN; CDR2 reads FVKESK. The CDR3 spells CASSPLRSGEQYF. CDR3 in DNA: TGTGCCAGCAGCCCGTTACGTTCGGGAGAGCAGTACTTC.

The CDR3: CASSDTGYGYTF. The CDR3, as DNA: TGCGCCAGCAGCGATACAGGGTACGGCTACACCTTC. The chain is built from TRBV5-1 and TRBJ1-2; a possible D gene is TRBD1 (6 bases). The germline V gene has CDR1 SGHRS and CDR2 YFSETQ. The CDR3 covers 12 residues. Trimming pared 4 bases from V and 8 bases from J, leaving 12 bases between.

The chain carries TRBV30 and TRBJ2-1; 11 nucleotides agree with TRBD2. CDR1 and CDR2 from the germline V gene are GTSNPN and SVGIG (reference sequence). Trimming cost V 4 bases and J 7 bases; bases outside gene matches: 0. This CDR3 is 12 amino acids long. CDR3 sequence (DNA): TGTGCCTGGACTAGCGGGAGGAATGAGCAGTTCTTC. Encoded protein: CAWTSGRNEQFF.

The rearrangement links TRBV7-3 to TRBJ2-6, with D perhaps matching TRBD1 (5 bases). The CDR3 extends over 18 amino acids. V lost 2 bases and J 2 bases, leaving 16 bases between the germline ends. In germline, CDR1 is SGHTA, CDR2 FQGTGA. CDR3 loop: CASSLGQGWRAGANVLTF. The CDR3 DNA follows: TGTGCCAGCAGCTTAGGTCAGGGTTGGCGTGCTGGGGCCAACGTCCTGACTTTC.

This clone has more than one count but fewer than ten. The chain recombines TRBV10-3 with TRBJ2-3; 11 nucleotides agree with TRBD2. The CDR3 loop spans 15 amino acids. Germline values: CDR1 ENHRY, CDR2 SYGVKD. J gave up 6 bases and V 0 bases, and 2 bases lay outside the gene matches. The CDR3 region has the DNA TGTGCCATCAGTGAGTCTAGCGGGGGGGATGATACGCAGTATTTT. Translated, it gives CAISESSGGDDTQYF.

The CDR3 nucleotides read TGTGCCACCAGCAGAGATAACAGACATGAAAAACTGTTTTTT. Protein: CATSRDNRHEKLFF. This chain connects TRBV15 to TRBJ1-4; D gene unclear. This CDR3 has 14 residues. Trimming shortened V by 0 bases and J by 6 bases, and 8 bases separated the two germline ends. CDR1 is LNHNV, CDR2 YYDKDF, per germline (reference sequence).

The chain uses TRBV5-5 and TRBJ1-5; 7 nucleotides line up with TRBD1. The CDR3 is made up of 15 amino acids. J lost 3 bases, V lost 4 bases, and 7 bases had no gene match. Germline V gene data show CDR1 as SGHKS and CDR2 as YYEKEE (reference sequence). The DNA for the CDR3 is TGTGCCAGCAGCCCGCAGGGGGAGGTCAATCAGCCCCAGCATTTT. Translated, it gives CASSPQGEVNQPQHF. Filled out from reference TRBV5-5 and TRBJ1-5, the complete variable domain reads DAGVTQSPTHLIKTRGQQVTLRCSPISGHKSVSWYQQVLGQGPQFIFQYYEKEERGRGNFPDRFSARQFPNYSSELNVNALLLGDSALYLCASSPQGEVNQPQHFGDGTRLSIL.

This clone occurred a few times. The chain recombines TRBV5-1 with TRBJ1-1; 7 nucleotides agree with TRBD1. The CDR3 runs 14 residues. V lost 4 bases, J lost 6 bases, and 9 bases stayed unmatched. Per the germline V gene, CDR1 is SGHRS and CDR2 is YFSETQ. In DNA form, the CDR3 reads TGCGCCAGCAGCCAGGCAACAGGGGTCGCTGAAGCTTTCTTT. Amino acids: CASSQATGVAEAFF.

V usage is TRBV4-3 and J usage is TRBJ2-5, with 7 bases lining up with TRBD1. Germline V gene data show CDR1 as LGHNA and CDR2 as YSLEER. This CDR3 contains 19 residues. V gave up 0 bases and J gave up 2 bases; unmatched junction bases: 15. The CDR3 loop reads CASSQDITGEGAYQETQYF. CDR3 in DNA: TGCGCCAGCAGCCAAGATATTACAGGGGAAGGTGCGTATCAAGAGACCCAGTACTTC.

DNA of the CDR3: TGTGCCAGCAGCTCCGCCGGGACAGGAGCCTACGAGCAGTACTTC. Amino acid sequence: CASSSAGTGAYEQYF. The chain uses TRBV7-9 and TRBJ2-7, with 8 bases that match TRBD1. CDR1 is SEHNR and CDR2 is FQNEAQ in the germline V gene (reference sequence). The CDR3 has 15 residues. The ends lost 4 bases at V and 2 bases at J; junction bases unmatched: 7.

The chain recombines TRBV7-2 with TRBJ2-1; TRBD2 aligns across 14 bases. V lost 4 bases, J lost 6 bases, and 14 bases stayed unmatched. The CDR3 consists of 19 residues. Germline loops: CDR1 SGHTA, CDR2 FQGNSA. CDR3 amino acids: CASSSSRLAGGRGTNEQFF. In DNA, the CDR3 is TGTGCCAGCAGCTCGAGTCGACTAGCGGGAGGGCGGGGGACCAATGAGCAGTTCTTC.

V and J are TRBV9 and TRBJ2-5; 13 nucleotides align to TRBD2. The CDR3 extends over 17 amino acids. With 3 bases clipped from V and 4 bases from J, the junction kept 9 bases outside the gene matches. The germline V gene encodes CDR1 SGDLS and CDR2 YYNGEE. The CDR3 here is CASSEPRGLAGTETQYF. As DNA, the CDR3 is TGTGCCAGCAGCGAGCCCCGGGGACTAGCGGGAACAGAGACCCAGTACTTC.

This chain uses TRBV7-9 with TRBJ2-3, with a tentative D call TRBD1 (6 bases). V was trimmed by 4 bases and J by 1 base, leaving 21 bases between them. The CDR3 has 18 amino acids. In germline, CDR1 is SEHNR, CDR2 FQNEAQ (reference sequence). DNA for the CDR3: TGTGCCAGCAGCTCGGCGGTCAGGGGTTATAGAGGCACAGATACGCAGTATTTT. It codes for CASSSAVRGYRGTDTQYF.

This clone occurred once. The CDR3 sequence is CASSPSTAGTGDAEQYF. The CDR3 DNA sequence: TGTGCCAGCAGCCCTAGTACCGCCGGGACAGGGGATGCCGAGCAGTACTTC. This chain uses TRBV7-9 with TRBJ2-7; TRBD1 agrees at 10 bases. The CDR3 has 17 amino acids. The ends lost 5 bases at V and 6 bases at J; junction bases unmatched: 16. Germline V CDR1 and CDR2: SEHNR, FQNEAQ (reference sequence).

The chain carries TRBV7-9 and TRBJ1-1; D is perhaps TRBD1 (6 bases). From germline, CDR1 is SEHNR and CDR2 FQNEAQ (reference sequence). V was shortened by 1 base and J by 3 bases, with 9 bases between the two germline ends. The length of the CDR3 is 14 residues. The DNA for the CDR3 is TGTGCCAGCAGCTTAGAACAGGGAGACACTGAAGCTTTCTTT. Translating it yields CASSLEQGDTEAFF.

The chain uses TRBV6-5 and TRBJ1-2; D might be TRBD1 (5 bases). There are 12 residues in the CDR3. Per germline, CDR1 MNHEY and CDR2 SVGAGI. V was cut by 7 bases and J by 3 bases, with 9 bases left in between. The CDR3 bases are TGTGCCAGCAAAGAAGGGGACTATGGCTACACCTTC. Translated: CASKEGDYGYTF.